The 30 T cell receptor beta chains below were found in one sample sequenced in a study of regulatory T cells in long-lasting Graves disease. Time point described: persistent/refractory GD, antithyroid drugs over 5 years with positive TRAb. From PBMCs, RNA was extracted and then used to make the TCR library. To make TCR beta libraries, researchers used iRepertoire HTBI primers and Arm-PCR of CDR3 regions. TCRdb re-called the multiplex PCR reads through MiXCR, storing one row per CDR3 protein. There are more than 650,000 distinct CDR3 sequences in the sample; about 32% occur only once, and about two fifths lies in the top ten. This material consisted of peripheral blood mononuclear cells (PBMCs), taken when the disease was refractory, from a patient treated with antithyroid drugs. These receptors were taken from a female donor with Graves disease.

This clonotype was observed a handful of times. The chain couples TRBV7-8 to TRBJ1-1; D remains unclear. Germline V CDR1 and CDR2: SGHVS, FQNEAQ. Trimming took 5 bases from V and 3 from J, leaving 13 bases between them. The CDR3 is 14 amino acids. CDR3 coding DNA: TGTGCCAGCAGCCCCCCGGCTGGGGACACTGAAGCTTTCTTT. As protein: CASSPPAGDTEAFF. Full variable domain (missing parts from reference TRBV7-8 and TRBJ1-1): GAGVSQSPRYKVAKRGQDVALRCDPISGHVSLFWYQQALGQGPEFLTYFQNEAQLDKSGLPSDRFFAERPEGSVSTLKIQRTQQEDSAVYLCASSPPAGDTEAFFGQGTRLTVV.

The chain has TRBV3-1 and TRBJ1-2; the D is unclear. CDR1 and CDR2 from the germline V gene are LGHDT and YNNKEL (reference sequence). V gave up 1 base and J gave up 8 bases, with 17 bases separating them. The CDR3 has 15 residues. In nucleotides, the CDR3 is TGTGCCAGCAGCCAAGGTCTATGGGCGTACGGAGGCTACACCTTC. Translating it yields CASSQGLWAYGGYTF.

CDR3 loop: CASGSKGGNTEAFF. The CDR3 coding sequence is TGTGCCAGCGGCTCCAAGGGGGGGAACACTGAAGCTTTCTTT. The rearrangement links TRBV11-2 to TRBJ1-1; D is possibly TRBD1 (6 bases). This CDR3 has 14 residues. Per the germline V gene, CDR1 is SGHAT and CDR2 is FQNNGV. The germline V and J ends were trimmed by 8 bases and 1 base, with 14 bases remaining between them.

The chain couples TRBV12-3 or TRBV12-4 to TRBJ1-2; D gene uncertain. The V end was cut by 1 base, the J end by 3 bases, with 9 bases between. CDR3 length: 14 residues. CDR3 sequence: CASSLVRGDYGYTF. CDR3 bases: TGTGCCAGCAGTTTAGTTCGGGGAGACTATGGCTACACCTTC.

This clonotype was counted between two and nine times. The gene calls are TRBV6-2 or TRBV6-3 and TRBJ1-5, with D tentatively TRBD1 (5 bases). CDR3 length: 15 amino acids. Germline V gene sequence: CDR1 MNHEY, CDR2 SVGEGT. V lost 0 bases and J lost 6, with 12 bases in between. DNA of the CDR3: TGTGCCAGCAGTTACTCCCCCGGGGGACGTCAGCCCCAGCATTTT. It is translated as CASSYSPGGRQPQHF.

Regarding this clonotype: One end of the junction does not line up with germline, which may come from a read error. The chain carries TRBV28 and TRBJ1-4; the D is unclear. Germline assignment: CDR1 MDHEN and CDR2 SYDVKM. The CDR3 is made up of 15 amino acids. The CDR3 DNA sequence: TGCGCCAGCAGCCCCTTACCTCTGGGATCTGAAAAACTGTTTTTT. It translates to CASSPLPLGSEKLFF.

This clonotype has only a few counts. The V gene is TRBV5-6, the J gene TRBJ1-2; possibly TRBD1 for D (6 bases). Germline CDR1 SGHDT, CDR2 YYEEEE. V lost 3 bases and J lost 8, with 17 bases in between. This CDR3 has 14 residues. CDR3 sequence reads: CASSSPQGRGGYTF. The CDR3 bases are TGTGCCAGCAGCTCACCGCAGGGGAGGGGCGGCTACACCTTC.

Only a few counts were recorded for this clonotype. V usage is TRBV29-1 and J usage is TRBJ2-7; possible D gene TRBD2, 6 bases. The CDR3 is 16 residues long. The V end lost 0 bases, the J end lost 5 bases, and 20 bases lay between the germline ends. CDR1 and CDR2 from the germline V gene are SQVTM and ANQGSEA. The CDR3 sequence: CSVEDVEEGSLHEQYF. The CDR3 DNA reads TGCAGCGTTGAAGATGTCGAGGAGGGGAGTTTACACGAGCAGTACTTC.

The chain is built from TRBV14 and TRBJ1-2; D is uncertain. Trimming took 1 base from V and 3 from J, leaving 9 bases between them. The length of the CDR3 is 14 residues. Germline CDR1 reads SGHDN; CDR2 reads FVKESK. As DNA, the CDR3 is TGTGCCAGCAGCCAAGGAGGGCCCGACTATGGCTACACCTTC. This gives the protein CASSQGGPDYGYTF.

This clonotype showed up just a few times. The CDR3 DNA sequence: TGTGCCAGCAGAGGTCATGCGGGGGCCAACGTCCTGACTTTC. This translates into CASRGHAGANVLTF. The chain recombines TRBV7-2 with TRBJ2-6, with D unresolved. From germline, CDR1 is SGHTA and CDR2 FQGNSA. There are 14 residues in the CDR3. Trimming removed 6 bases at V and 4 bases at J, with 10 bases between.

In its sample, this clonotype was seen many times. The chain is built from TRBV2 and TRBJ1-1, with D perhaps TRBD1 (6 bases). CDR3 length: 15 residues. Germline loops: CDR1 SNHLY, CDR2 FYNNEI. V lost 4 bases to trimming and J lost 3 bases, with 15 bases between them. The CDR3 DNA follows: TGTGCCAGCAGTGCTACCGGGGGGCCGGACACTGAAGCTTTCTTT. Translation: CASSATGGPDTEAFF.

The rearrangement links TRBV10-2 to TRBJ1-4, with 12 bases that match TRBD1. This CDR3 region has 16 residues. The germline V gene has CDR1 WSHSY and CDR2 SAAADI. The junction had 4 bases not matched to a gene; V was cut back by 6 bases and J by 2 bases. The CDR3 spells CASRAGTGGTNEKLFF. The CDR3 DNA reads TGCGCCAGCAGGGCCGGGACAGGGGGCACTAATGAAAAACTGTTTTTT.

The J gene is TRBJ2-5, the V gene TRBV7-3; 11 bases are shared with TRBD2. The CDR3 sequence is 15 residues long. Looked up from germline, CDR1 is SGHTA and CDR2 is FQGTGA. With V trimmed by 4 bases and J by 1 base, 2 bases remained unmatched. The DNA of the CDR3 is TGTGCCAGCAGCTCTAGCGGGAGGTTCCAAGAGACCCAGTACTTC. Protein sequence: CASSSSGRFQETQYF.

The table lists this clonotype with a few counts. The rearrangement joins TRBV3-1 to TRBJ2-7, with 10 bases lining up with TRBD2. CDR1 is LGHDT, CDR2 YNNKEL, per germline (reference sequence). V lost 5 bases to trimming and J lost 3 bases; unmatched junction nucleotides: 7. There are 15 residues in the CDR3. The CDR3 sequence: CASSDRTSGYYEQYF. For the CDR3, the DNA is TGTGCCAGCAGCGACAGGACTAGCGGCTACTACGAGCAGTACTTC.

The rearrangement joins TRBV7-9 to TRBJ1-1; D is undetermined. The V gene lost 5 bases and the J gene lost 6 bases, with 7 bases spanning the gap. This CDR3 has 11 amino acids. Per the germline V gene, CDR1 is SEHNR and CDR2 is FQNEAQ (reference sequence). This CDR3 is CASSLVPEAFF. CDR3 sequence (DNA): TGTGCCAGCAGCCTGGTCCCTGAAGCTTTCTTT.

The V gene is TRBV6-2 or TRBV6-3, the J gene TRBJ2-7; the D is unclear. The germline V gene has CDR1 MNHEY and CDR2 SVGEGT. Trimming shortened V by 5 bases and J by 2 bases, and 19 bases separated the two germline ends. The CDR3 sequence is 16 residues long. CDR3 nucleotides: TGTGCCAGCAGTCAACAAACCCCGACTCAGCCCTACGAGCAGTACTTC. It translates to CASSQQTPTQPYEQYF.

This rearrangement joins TRBV20-1 to TRBJ1-5; D not certain. CDR3 length: 14 amino acids. Looked up from germline, CDR1 is DFQATT and CDR2 is SNEGSKA (reference sequence). The ends were cut back, 4 bases at V and 0 bases at J, with 10 bases in the middle. This CDR3 reads CSANRGYSNQPQHF. CDR3 bases: TGCAGTGCTAACAGAGGATATAGCAATCAGCCCCAGCATTTT.

This chain joins TRBV6-5 and TRBJ1-1, with a weak D call TRBD1 (5 bases). CDR3 size: 15 residues. Trimming stripped 3 bases from V and 2 bases from J, with 13 bases between. Germline lookup yields CDR1 MNHEY and CDR2 SVGAGI. CDR3 nucleotide sequence: TGTGCCAGCAGTTATAATCAGGGCCACAACACTGAAGCTTTCTTT. Its translation: CASSYNQGHNTEAFF.

V gene TRBV20-1 combines with J gene TRBJ2-5; 13 nucleotides line up with TRBD2. Germline trimming cut 1 base from V and 2 bases from J; bases unmatched to any gene: 10. The germline gives CDR1 DFQATT, CDR2 SNEGSKA (reference sequence). The CDR3 covers 18 residues. The CDR3 protein is CSARVGLAGALGQETQYF. The CDR3 DNA follows: TGCAGTGCTAGAGTCGGACTAGCGGGAGCGCTAGGTCAAGAGACCCAGTACTTC.

This clonotype showed up many times. The chain combines TRBV11-2 with TRBJ2-7; TRBD1 agrees at 10 bases. Trimming cost V 6 bases and J 3 bases; bases outside gene matches: 5. The V gene's germline CDR1 is SGHAT and CDR2 FQNNGV. The CDR3 loop spans 14 amino acids. CDR3 region: CASSFGQGGYEQYF. The CDR3 DNA reads TGTGCCAGCAGTTTTGGACAGGGGGGCTACGAGCAGTACTTC.

The CDR3 DNA reads TGTGCCAGCAGTACAAGAAGGGAAAAACTGTTTTTT. This gives the protein CASSTRREKLFF. J is TRBJ1-4 and V is TRBV6-1; D is unresolved. Per the germline V gene, CDR1 is MNHNS and CDR2 is SASEGT. The CDR3 length is 12 residues. V lost 5 bases and J lost 8, with 9 bases in between.

The chain combines TRBV14 with TRBJ1-2, with D uncertain. The V end lost 3 bases, the J end lost 7 bases, and 12 bases lay between the germline ends. CDR3 length: 13 amino acids. Germline V CDR1 and CDR2: SGHDN, FVKESK. In nucleotides, the CDR3 is TGTGCCAGCAGCCAGATAGAAGCACGTGGCTACACCTTC. Amino acid sequence: CASSQIEARGYTF.

As concerns this clonotype: Being one base from a much bigger clone, this may be a read error. V usage is TRBV2 and J usage is TRBJ1-1; 7 bases are a match to TRBD1. Looked up from germline, CDR1 is SNHLY and CDR2 is FYNNEI. V was pared by 8 bases and J by 3 bases, with 9 bases of the junction left unmatched. The CDR3 extends over 14 amino acids. CDR3 nucleotide sequence: TGTGCCAGCGGGCGCGAGACAGGGTACACTGAAGCTTTCTTT. Translation gives CASGRETGYTEAFF.

A few counts support this clonotype. In nucleotides, the CDR3 is TGTGCCTGGTCGGACAGCGGTAACACCGGGGAGCTGTTTTTT. Protein: CAWSDSGNTGELFF. This chain connects TRBV30 to TRBJ2-2; D may be TRBD1 (6 bases). This CDR3 has 14 residues. Germline V gene lookup returns CDR1 GTSNPN and CDR2 SVGIG (reference sequence). V lost 5 bases and J lost 2, with 12 bases in between. Variable domain in full (rest from reference TRBV30 and TRBJ2-2): SQTIHQWPATLVQPVGSPLSLECTVEGTSNPNLYWYRQAAGRGLQLLFYSVGIGQISSEVPQNLSASRPQDRQFILSSKKLLLSDSGFYLCAWSDSGNTGELFFGEGSRLTVL.

This rearrangement joins TRBV19 to TRBJ1-5, with no clear D. The V end lost 3 bases, the J end lost 1 base, and 10 bases lay between the germline ends. The CDR3 has 15 amino acids. The V gene's germline CDR1 is LNHDA and CDR2 SQIVND (reference sequence). The CDR3 DNA sequence: TGTGCCAGTAGTATCCAAGACGGAAGCAATCAGCCCCAGCATTTT. It yields the protein CASSIQDGSNQPQHF. Drawing the rest from reference TRBV19 and TRBJ1-5, the complete variable domain is DGGITQSPKYLFRKEGQNVTLSCEQNLNHDAMYWYRQDPGQGLRLIYYSQIVNDFQKGDIAEGYSVSREKKESFPLTVTSAQKNPTAFYLCASSIQDGSNQPQHFGDGTRLSIL.

The chain couples TRBV18 to TRBJ1-5, with D possibly matching TRBD1 (6 bases). CDR3 length equals 16 residues. Trimming pared 2 bases from V and 7 bases from J, leaving 18 bases between. Per germline, CDR1 KGHSH and CDR2 LQKENI. CDR3 sequence: CASSPTSPTGTQPQHF. In DNA, the CDR3 is TGTGCCAGCTCACCAACGTCTCCTACAGGGACCCAGCCCCAGCATTTT.

This clonotype appeared a few times. This chain connects TRBV12-3 or TRBV12-4 to TRBJ1-5; D not resolved. Trimming took 6 bases from V and 0 from J, leaving 9 bases between them. This CDR3 spans 14 amino acids. The chain's CDR3 is CASRHTLSNQPQHF. In DNA form, the CDR3 reads TGTGCCAGCAGACATACCCTTAGCAATCAGCCCCAGCATTTT.

This clonotype has at least ten counts. The chain recombines TRBV12-3 or TRBV12-4 with TRBJ1-5; D might be TRBD1 (6 bases). The CDR3 sequence is 14 residues long. V lost 7 bases, J lost 0 bases, and 10 bases lay in between. CDR3 sequence (DNA): TGTGCCAGCACTCAGGGGACTAGCAATCAGCCCCAGCATTTT. Its protein is CASTQGTSNQPQHF.

This clonotype was seen a handful of times. This rearrangement joins TRBV6-5 to TRBJ1-2; possible D gene TRBD1, 6 bases. The CDR3 spans 13 residues. CDR1 is MNHEY, CDR2 SVGAGI, per germline. Trimming shortened V by 4 bases and J by 8 bases, and 14 bases separated the two germline ends. Here the CDR3 reads CASSLPGTTGYTF. In DNA, the CDR3 is TGTGCCAGCAGTTTACCCGGGACAACAGGCTACACCTTC.

In its sample, this clonotype was seen many times. The chain carries TRBV12-3 or TRBV12-4 and TRBJ2-5; D gene unclear. The CDR3 is made up of 13 amino acids. V was clipped by 3 bases and J by 5 bases, with 10 bases between them. The CDR3 sequence is CASSFRGKETQYF. As DNA, the CDR3 is TGTGCCAGCAGTTTTCGAGGAAAGGAGACCCAGTACTTC.